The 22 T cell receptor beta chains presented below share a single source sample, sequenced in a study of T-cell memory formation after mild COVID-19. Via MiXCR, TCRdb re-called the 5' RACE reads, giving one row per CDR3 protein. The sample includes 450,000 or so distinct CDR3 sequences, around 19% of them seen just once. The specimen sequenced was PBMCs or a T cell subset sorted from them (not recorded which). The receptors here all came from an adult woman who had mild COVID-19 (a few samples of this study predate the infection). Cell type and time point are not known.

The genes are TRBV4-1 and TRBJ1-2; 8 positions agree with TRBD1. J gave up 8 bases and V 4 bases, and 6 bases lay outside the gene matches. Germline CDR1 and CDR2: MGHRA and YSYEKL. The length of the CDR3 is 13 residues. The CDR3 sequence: CASSPSTGVGYTF. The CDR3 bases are TGCGCCAGCAGCCCCTCGACAGGGGTCGGCTACACCTTC.

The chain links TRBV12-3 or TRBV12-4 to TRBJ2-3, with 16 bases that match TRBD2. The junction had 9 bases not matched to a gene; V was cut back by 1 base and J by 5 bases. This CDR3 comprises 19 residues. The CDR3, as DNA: TGTGCCAGCAGTTTAGGGGGAGGGACTAGCGGGAGGGCGAGAGATACGCAGTATTTT. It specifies CASSLGGGTSGRARDTQYF.

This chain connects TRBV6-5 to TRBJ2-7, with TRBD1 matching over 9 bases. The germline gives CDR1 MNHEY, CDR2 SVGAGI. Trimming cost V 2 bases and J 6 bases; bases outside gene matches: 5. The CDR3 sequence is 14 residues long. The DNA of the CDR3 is TGTGCCAGCAGTTACGAGACAGGGGGGATCGAGCAGTACTTC. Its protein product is CASSYETGGIEQYF.

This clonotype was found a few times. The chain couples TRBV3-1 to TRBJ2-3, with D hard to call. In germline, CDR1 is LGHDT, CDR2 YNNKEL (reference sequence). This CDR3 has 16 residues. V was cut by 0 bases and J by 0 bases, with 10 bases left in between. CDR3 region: CASSQDIEISTDTQYF. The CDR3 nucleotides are TGTGCCAGCAGCCAAGATATAGAGATTAGCACAGATACGCAGTATTTT.

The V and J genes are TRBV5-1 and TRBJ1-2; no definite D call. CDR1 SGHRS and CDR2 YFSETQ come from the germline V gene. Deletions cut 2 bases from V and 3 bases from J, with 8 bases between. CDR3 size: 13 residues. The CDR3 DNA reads TGCGCCAGCAGCTTAGACACCGACTATGGCTACACCTTC. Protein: CASSLDTDYGYTF.

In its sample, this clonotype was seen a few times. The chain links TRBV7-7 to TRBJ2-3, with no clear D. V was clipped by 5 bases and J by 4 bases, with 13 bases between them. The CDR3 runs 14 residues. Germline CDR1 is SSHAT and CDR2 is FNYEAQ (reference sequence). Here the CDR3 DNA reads TGTGCCAGCAGCCGACTGGACCAGCCAGATACGCAGTATTTT. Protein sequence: CASSRLDQPDTQYF.

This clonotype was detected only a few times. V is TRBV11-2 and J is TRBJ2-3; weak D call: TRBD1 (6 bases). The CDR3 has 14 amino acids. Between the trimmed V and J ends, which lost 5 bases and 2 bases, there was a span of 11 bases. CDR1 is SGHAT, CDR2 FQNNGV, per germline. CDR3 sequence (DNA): TGTGCCAGCAGCCCCTGGGACACCACAGATACGCAGTATTTT. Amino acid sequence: CASSPWDTTDTQYF.

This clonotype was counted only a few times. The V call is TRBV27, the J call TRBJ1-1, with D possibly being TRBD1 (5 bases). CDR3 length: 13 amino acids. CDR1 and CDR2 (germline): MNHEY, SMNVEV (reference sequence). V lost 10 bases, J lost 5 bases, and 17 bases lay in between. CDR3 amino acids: CATTERGGTEAFF. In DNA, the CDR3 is TGTGCCACCACCGAGCGGGGCGGGACTGAAGCTTTCTTT.

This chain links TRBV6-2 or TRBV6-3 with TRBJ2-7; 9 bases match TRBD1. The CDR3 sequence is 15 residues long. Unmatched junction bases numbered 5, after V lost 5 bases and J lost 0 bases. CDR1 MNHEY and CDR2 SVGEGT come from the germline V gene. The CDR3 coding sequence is TGTGCCAGCAGTGTACCGGGACAGGGCTCCTACGAGCAGTACTTC. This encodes CASSVPGQGSYEQYF.

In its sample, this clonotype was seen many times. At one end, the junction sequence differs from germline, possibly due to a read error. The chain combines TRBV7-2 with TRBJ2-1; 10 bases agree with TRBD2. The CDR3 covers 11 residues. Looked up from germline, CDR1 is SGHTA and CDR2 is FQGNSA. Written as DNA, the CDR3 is TGTGCCAGCAGCCTAGCGGGAGCGCAGTTCTTC. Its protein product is CASSLAGAQFF.

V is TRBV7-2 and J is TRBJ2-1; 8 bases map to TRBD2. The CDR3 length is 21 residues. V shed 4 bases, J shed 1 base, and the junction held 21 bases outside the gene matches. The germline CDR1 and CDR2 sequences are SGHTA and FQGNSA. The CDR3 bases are TGTGCCAGCAGCTCACCACTCGGGGGTAGCGGGAAGGTGATATCCTACAATGAGCAGTTCTTC. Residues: CASSSPLGGSGKVISYNEQFF.

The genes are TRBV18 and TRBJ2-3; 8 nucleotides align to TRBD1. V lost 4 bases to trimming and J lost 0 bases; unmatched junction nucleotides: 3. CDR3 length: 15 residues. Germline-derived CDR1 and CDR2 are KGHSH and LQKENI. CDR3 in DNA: TGTGCCAGCTCACAGGACAGGGTCAGCACAGATACGCAGTATTTT. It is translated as CASSQDRVSTDTQYF.

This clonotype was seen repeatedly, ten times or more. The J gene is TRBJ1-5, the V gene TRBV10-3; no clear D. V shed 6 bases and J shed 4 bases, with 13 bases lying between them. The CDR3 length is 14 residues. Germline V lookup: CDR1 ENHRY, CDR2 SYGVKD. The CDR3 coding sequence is TGTGCCATCAGGCCGGGTCTTGGGAATCAGCCCCAGCATTTT. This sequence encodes CAIRPGLGNQPQHF.

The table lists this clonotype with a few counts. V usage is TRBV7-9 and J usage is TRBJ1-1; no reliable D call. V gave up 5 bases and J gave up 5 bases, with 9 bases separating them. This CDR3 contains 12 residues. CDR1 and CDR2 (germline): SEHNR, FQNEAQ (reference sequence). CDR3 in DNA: TGTGCCAGCAGCCCAATCGGTACTGAAGCTTTCTTT. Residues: CASSPIGTEAFF.

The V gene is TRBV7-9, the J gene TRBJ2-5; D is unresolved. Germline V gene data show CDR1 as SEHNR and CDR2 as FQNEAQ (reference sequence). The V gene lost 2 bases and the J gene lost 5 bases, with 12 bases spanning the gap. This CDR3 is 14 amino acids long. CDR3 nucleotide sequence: TGTGCCAGCAGCTTAAAGGAGCCCCGGGAGACCCAGTACTTC. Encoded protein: CASSLKEPRETQYF.

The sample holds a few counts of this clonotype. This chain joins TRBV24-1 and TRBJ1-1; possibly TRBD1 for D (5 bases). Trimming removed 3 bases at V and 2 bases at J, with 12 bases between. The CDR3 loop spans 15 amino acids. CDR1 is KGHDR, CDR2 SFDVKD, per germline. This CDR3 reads CATSDPSGGNTEAFF. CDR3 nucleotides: TGTGCCACCAGTGATCCTTCGGGGGGTAACACTGAAGCTTTCTTT.

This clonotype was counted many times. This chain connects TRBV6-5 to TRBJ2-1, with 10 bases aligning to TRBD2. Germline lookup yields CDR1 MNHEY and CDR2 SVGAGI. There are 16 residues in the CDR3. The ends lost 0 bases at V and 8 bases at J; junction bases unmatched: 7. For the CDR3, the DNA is TGTGCCAGCAGTTACTCACTAGCGGGACGAGGGGATGAGCAGTTCTTC. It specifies CASSYSLAGRGDEQFF.

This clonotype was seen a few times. The CDR3 DNA reads as TGTGCCAGCTCACCCCCGAGTCGCAGGACCTTCACAGATACGCAGTATTTT. Translation gives CASSPPSRRTFTDTQYF. This chain connects TRBV18 to TRBJ2-3; D is uncertain. V was trimmed by 3 bases and J by 2 bases, leaving 18 bases between them. Germline values: CDR1 KGHSH, CDR2 LQKENI. The CDR3 length is 17 residues.

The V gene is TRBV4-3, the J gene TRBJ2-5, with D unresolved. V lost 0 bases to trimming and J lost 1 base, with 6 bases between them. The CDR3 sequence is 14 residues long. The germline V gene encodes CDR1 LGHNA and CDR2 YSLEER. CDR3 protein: CASSQDGSQETQYF. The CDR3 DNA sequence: TGCGCCAGCAGCCAAGATGGTAGCCAAGAGACCCAGTACTTC.

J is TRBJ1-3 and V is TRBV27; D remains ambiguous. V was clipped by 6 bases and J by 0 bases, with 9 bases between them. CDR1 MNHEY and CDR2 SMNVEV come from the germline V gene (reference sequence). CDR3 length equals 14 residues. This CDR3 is CASRPAYSGNTIYF. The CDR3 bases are TGTGCCAGCAGACCTGCCTACTCTGGAAACACCATATATTTT.

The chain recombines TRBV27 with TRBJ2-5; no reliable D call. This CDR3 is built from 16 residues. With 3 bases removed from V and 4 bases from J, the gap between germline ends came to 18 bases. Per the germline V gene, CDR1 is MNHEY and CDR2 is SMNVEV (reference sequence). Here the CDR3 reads CASSFKVSVGRETQYF. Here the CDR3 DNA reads TGTGCCAGCAGTTTTAAGGTTTCGGTCGGTCGAGAGACCCAGTACTTC.

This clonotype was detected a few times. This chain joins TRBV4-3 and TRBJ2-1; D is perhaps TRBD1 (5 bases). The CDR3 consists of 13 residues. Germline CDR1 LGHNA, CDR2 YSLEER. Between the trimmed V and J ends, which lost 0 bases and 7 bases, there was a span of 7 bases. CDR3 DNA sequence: TGCGCCAGCAGCCAAGACCAGGGAAATGAGCAGTTCTTC. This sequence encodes CASSQDQGNEQFF.